The 21 T cell receptor beta chains reported below all come from one sample, sequenced in a study of Graves' ophthalmopathy and Graves' hyperthyroidism. As the template, RNA transcripts were used to amplify TCR beta CDR3 regions. RT-PCR was first run with HTBI primers, then multiplex PCR in a second round. From the multiplex PCR reads, TCRdb called clonotypes with MiXCR, one entry per CDR3 protein. The repertoire consists of almost 750,000 distinct CDR3 sequences, with around 40% occurring once and the leading ten covering roughly 45%. Sequences were obtained from peripheral blood. The receptor source for this set is an adult man with Graves' ophthalmopathy.

This clonotype appeared many times. This sequence joins TRBV15 and TRBJ1-5; 8 bases agree with TRBD1. Germline lookup yields CDR1 LNHNV and CDR2 YYDKDF (reference sequence). The CDR3 contains 16 residues. V shed 0 bases, J shed 2 bases, and the junction held 3 bases outside the gene matches. CDR3 coding DNA: TGTGCCACCAGCAGAGACAGGGGGCGCGGCAATCAGCCCCAGCATTTT. Protein product: CATSRDRGRGNQPQHF. The complete variable domain, with remaining parts taken from reference TRBV15 and TRBJ1-5, reads DAMVIQNPRYQVTQFGKPVTLSCSQTLNHNVMYWYQQKSSQAPKLLFHYYDKDFNNEADTPDNFQSRRPNTSFCFLDIRSPGLGDTAMYLCATSRDRGRGNQPQHFGDGTRLSIL.

The gene calls are TRBV2 and TRBJ2-7; 9 positions match TRBD2. CDR1 and CDR2 (germline): SNHLY, FYNNEI. V shed 6 bases and J 5 bases; nucleotides not matched to a gene: 14. CDR3 length: 16 amino acids. CDR3 nucleotides: TGTGCCAGCAGAACCGGGGGACTAGCAAATGTCGACGAGCAGTACTTC. Its protein product is CASRTGGLANVDEQYF.

Ten or more counts support this clonotype. Germline is not matched at one junction end, which may reflect a read error. V is TRBV24-1 and J is TRBJ1-5; 8 bases are a match to TRBD1. The CDR3 contains 15 residues. The germline V gene encodes CDR1 KGHDR and CDR2 SFDVKD. The CDR3 DNA is TGTGCCAGCAGTTCCCCGACAGGGGTGCTCAGCCCCCAGCATTTT. Encoded protein: CASSSPTGVLSPQHF.

The chain recombines TRBV7-9 with TRBJ2-7; TRBD2 matches 7 bases. This CDR3 contains 14 residues. Germline V gives CDR1 SEHNR, CDR2 FQNEAQ (reference sequence). Unmatched junction bases numbered 4, after V lost 5 bases and J lost 0 bases. The CDR3 sequence: CASSRDYHSYEQYF. Written as DNA, the CDR3 is TGTGCCAGCAGCCGGGACTACCACTCCTACGAGCAGTACTTC.

DNA for the CDR3: TGTGCCAGCAATGCGCATGGACAGCCCATATACGAAGCTTTCTTT. This gives the protein CASNAHGQPIYEAFF. The rearrangement joins TRBV25-1 to TRBJ1-1, with D perhaps TRBD1 (6 bases). Between the trimmed V and J ends, which lost 7 bases and 8 bases, there was a span of 23 bases. CDR1 is MGHDK and CDR2 is SYGVNS in the germline V gene. This CDR3 is built from 15 residues.

V gene TRBV20-1 combines with J gene TRBJ1-4; no clear D gene. Trimming removed 3 bases at V and 0 bases at J, with 5 bases between. Per the germline V gene, CDR1 is DFQATT and CDR2 is SNEGSKA (reference sequence). This CDR3 contains 13 residues. CDR3 sequence (DNA): TGCAGTGCTAGTTCGGCAACTAATGAAAAACTGTTTTTT. Translating gives CSASSATNEKLFF.

The V call is TRBV20-1, the J call TRBJ1-6, with 7 bases aligning to TRBD1. Germline V gives CDR1 DFQATT, CDR2 SNEGSKA (reference sequence). V shed 1 base, J shed 5 bases, and the junction held 11 bases outside the gene matches. This CDR3 has 17 residues. The CDR3, as DNA: TGCAGTGCTAGAGGTAGACAGGGATCGGGTAATAATTCACCCCTCCACTTT. This encodes CSARGRQGSGNNSPLHF.

In this sample, this clonotype turned up many times. The chain is built from TRBV24-1 and TRBJ1-5; D not certain. The germline gives CDR1 KGHDR, CDR2 SFDVKD. CDR3 length: 14 amino acids. Between the trimmed V and J ends, which lost 4 bases and 3 bases, there was a span of 9 bases. The CDR3 DNA reads TGTGCCACCAGTGACGGACCGGACAATCAGCCCCAGCATTTT. Amino acid sequence: CATSDGPDNQPQHF.

This chain joins TRBV29-1 and TRBJ1-1; D not resolved. Trimming cost V 5 bases and J 3 bases, with 25 bases left between them. This CDR3 has 17 residues. Germline V gene lookup returns CDR1 SQVTM and CDR2 ANQGSEA. CDR3 loop: CSVRAGGATSMYTEAFF. DNA for the CDR3: TGCAGCGTTCGGGCCGGAGGAGCGACGAGCATGTACACTGAAGCTTTCTTT.

In its sample, this clonotype was seen many times. The J gene is TRBJ1-5, the V gene TRBV7-9; weak D call: TRBD1 (5 bases). CDR3 size: 15 residues. Germline CDR1 and CDR2: SEHNR and FQNEAQ (reference sequence). The germline V and J ends were trimmed by 3 bases and 2 bases, with 11 bases remaining between them. CDR3 nucleotides: TGTGCCAGCAGCTTGGAGGGGTTGGGCAATCAGCCCCAGCATTTT. This codes for CASSLEGLGNQPQHF.

Regarding this clonotype: One junction end disagrees with the germline gene, perhaps due to a read error. V is TRBV11-1 and J is TRBJ1-6; 8 bases line up with TRBD1. The germline V gene encodes CDR1 SGHAT and CDR2 FQDESV (reference sequence). CDR3 length equals 14 residues. CDR3 in amino acids: CASSLRDRNSPLHF. The CDR3 coding sequence is TGCGCCAGCAGCCTTAGGGACAGGAATTCACCCCTCCACTTT.

In regard to this clonotype: Sequence at one end of the junction differs from germline and may be a read error. V usage is TRBV19 and J usage is TRBJ1-1; 7 positions match TRBD1. Germline V gene lookup returns CDR1 LNHDA and CDR2 SQIVND (reference sequence). The CDR3 is 15 amino acids. Here the CDR3 DNA reads TGTGCCAGTAAAAGATGGGCAGGGGGGGACACTGAAGCTCTCTTT. Its translation is CASKRWAGGDTEALF.

In this sample, this clonotype turned up a few times. The chain employs TRBV7-9 and TRBJ2-7, with 8 bases aligning to TRBD1. The CDR3 runs to 17 residues. After removal of 3 bases from V and 1 base from J, the junction contained 11 bases not matched to a gene. Germline V gene sequence: CDR1 SEHNR, CDR2 FQNEAQ (reference sequence). The CDR3 sequence is CASSFSRGHRGSYEQYF. Written as DNA, the CDR3 is TGTGCCAGCAGCTTTTCCAGGGGGCATCGTGGGTCCTACGAGCAGTACTTC.

This clonotype counts as medium-sized. The J gene is TRBJ1-4, the V gene TRBV29-1; D not resolved. Germline CDR1 is SQVTM and CDR2 is ANQGSEA. V shed 7 bases and J shed 5 bases, with 17 bases lying between them. The CDR3 has 14 residues. For the CDR3, the DNA is TGCAGCGCGACGAGTCGGGAGGGAAATGAAAAACTGTTTTTT. Amino acids: CSATSREGNEKLFF. The full variable domain, with the rest looked up from reference TRBV29-1 and TRBJ1-4, is SAVISQKPSRDICQRGTSLTIQCQVDSQVTMMFWYRQQPGQSLTLIATANQGSEATYESGFVIDKFPISRPNLTFSTLTVSNMSPEDSSIYLCSATSREGNEKLFFGSGTQLSVL.

Of note for this clonotype: This may stem from a read error, because a much larger clone lies one nucleotide away. The V gene is TRBV2, the J gene TRBJ1-6, with TRBD1 matching 11 bases. Germline V CDR1 and CDR2: SNHLY, FYNNEI. CDR3 length: 14 residues. The CDR3 spells CASTGTGGFSHLHF. The CDR3 bases are TGTGCCAGCACGGGGACAGGGGGTTTTTCACACCTCCACTTT. The whole variable domain, remainder taken from reference TRBV2 and TRBJ1-6, is EPEVTQTPSHQVTQMGQEVILRCVPISNHLYFYWYRQILGQKVEFLVSFYNNEISEKSEIFDDQFSVERPDGSNFTLKIRSTKLEDSAMYFCASTGTGGFSHLHFGNGTRLTVT.

The table lists this clonotype with many counts. The chain uses TRBV10-3 and TRBJ1-5; D is unresolved. The CDR3 loop spans 13 amino acids. With 4 bases removed from V and 5 bases from J, the gap between germline ends came to 9 bases. The germline CDR1 and CDR2 sequences are ENHRY and SYGVKD. CDR3 protein: CAISVDVDQPQHF. The CDR3 region has the DNA TGTGCCATCAGTGTAGACGTAGATCAGCCCCAGCATTTT.

The J gene is TRBJ1-4, the V gene TRBV16; D not resolved. The CDR3 has 13 amino acids. Trimming removed 5 bases at V and 4 bases at J, with 8 bases between. The V gene's germline CDR1 is KGHSY and CDR2 FQNENV. The CDR3 here is CASSVDDNEKLFF. The CDR3 bases are TGTGCCAGCAGCGTAGACGATAATGAAAAACTGTTTTTT.

In this sample, this clonotype turned up many times. This rearrangement joins TRBV6-1 to TRBJ2-5; TRBD1 or TRBD2 may be the D gene (6 bases each). Germline assignment: CDR1 MNHNS and CDR2 SASEGT. The CDR3 covers 15 residues. V lost 8 bases to trimming and J lost 5 bases, with 21 bases between them. This CDR3 is CASDSAVGGMETQYF. CDR3 nucleotides: TGTGCCAGCGACTCGGCCGTGGGGGGCATGGAGACCCAGTACTTC.

Comments on this clonotype: Since a much larger clone is just one base distant, this may be a read error. Since the CDR3 does not end with the conserved phenylalanine or tryptophan, this likely comes from a read error. The chain combines TRBV7-2 with TRBJ2-7; a weak D match, TRBD1 (5 bases). The CDR3 sequence is 15 residues long. From germline, CDR1 is SGHTA and CDR2 FQGNSA. Trimming took off 6 bases at V and 3 bases at J, with 18 bases between the two ends. Here the CDR3 DNA reads TGTGCCAGCAGTCGGACCTCCCAGGGTCTCTACGAGCAGTACCTC. Translation: CASSRTSQGLYEQYL.

The CDR3 is CASSQAQGDGYTIYF. For the CDR3, the DNA is TGTGCCAGCAGCCAAGCGCAGGGGGATGGCTACACCATATATTTT. V usage is TRBV9 and J usage is TRBJ1-3; the match to TRBD1 covers 7 bases. The CDR3 loop spans 15 amino acids. Germline V gene data show CDR1 as SGDLS and CDR2 as YYNGEE. With 4 bases clipped from V and 8 bases from J, the junction kept 12 bases outside the gene matches. Together with reference TRBV9 and TRBJ1-3, the CDR3 gives the full variable domain: DSGVTQTPKHLITATGQRVTLRCSPRSGDLSVYWYQQSLDQGLQFLIQYYNGEERAKGNILERFSAQQFPDLHSELNLSSLELGDSALYFCASSQAQGDGYTIYFGEGSWLTVV.

Comments on this clonotype: The conserved final phenylalanine or tryptophan is absent from the CDR3, which likely points to a read error. The chain uses TRBV20-1 and TRBJ2-5; 7 nucleotides match TRBD2. J was trimmed by 2 bases and V by 4 bases; bases with no gene match: 10. The CDR3 is 15 residues long. In germline, CDR1 is DFQATT, CDR2 SNEGSKA (reference sequence). DNA for the CDR3: TGCAGTGCTACCCGGCCTAGCGGATCTCAAGAGACCCAGTACGTC. Its protein is CSATRPSGSQETQYV.